The 11 T cell receptor beta chains given below trace back to one sample, sequenced in a study of radiation and T cells in renal cell carcinoma. Regarding time point: blood 4 weeks post-SBRT, at nephrectomy. Treatment denoted: 15 Gy SBRT to primary tumor, nephrectomy 4 weeks later. The repertoire was sequenced with immunoSEQ multiplex PCR; TCRdb's copy has only in-frame clones and lacks some. This sample has about 170,000 clones, with around 90% found just once. The sample here was blood, taken from a patient whose treatment included radiotherapy and nephrectomy. The origin of the receptors is a woman aged 45 to 65 with renal cell carcinoma.

The chain couples TRBV5-1 to TRBJ1-4; no definite D call. V was cut by 1 base and J by 3 bases, with 10 bases left in between. The CDR3 contains 15 residues. Per germline, CDR1 SGHRS and CDR2 YFSETQ. The CDR3 DNA reads TGCGCCAGCAGCTTGACCGACGGATCTAATGAAAAACTGTTTTTT. Encoded protein: CASSLTDGSNEKLFF.

The CDR3: CAWSRLGGKQDTQYF. The CDR3 region has the DNA TGTGCCTGGAGTCGTCTGGGGGGGAAGCAGGATACGCAGTATTTT. The chain carries TRBV30 and TRBJ2-3; TRBD2 matches 7 bases. Germline V gene lookup returns CDR1 GTSNPN and CDR2 SVGIG (reference sequence). The CDR3 sequence is 15 residues long. V trimming: 2 bases; J trimming: 6 bases; junction bases outside the gene matches: 11.

A remark on this clone: One end of the junction fails to match germline, which may point to a read error. The chain joins TRBV6-6 to TRBJ1-6; D uncertain. CDR1 MNHNY and CDR2 SVGAGI come from the germline V gene (reference sequence). This CDR3 is built from 13 residues. Here the CDR3 DNA reads TGTGCCAGCAGTTACTCCTCTAATTCACCCCTCCACTTT. This gives the protein CASSYSSNSPLHF.

The chain uses TRBV5-8 and TRBJ2-5, with a weak D call TRBD2 (6 bases). Trimming removed 0 bases at V and 1 base at J, with 13 bases between. CDR1 and CDR2 from the germline V gene are SGHTS and YDEGEE. This CDR3 is 16 amino acids long. The chain's CDR3 is CASSLGGLNTQETQYF. CDR3 sequence (DNA): TGTGCCAGCAGCTTGGGGGGACTTAACACCCAAGAGACCCAGTACTTC. The full variable domain, completed using reference TRBV5-8 and TRBJ2-5, is EAGVTQSPTHLIKTRGQQATLRCSPISGHTSVYWYQQALGLGLQFLLWYDEGEERNRGNFPPRFSGRQFPNYSSELNVNALELEDSALYLCASSLGGLNTQETQYFGPGTRLLVL.

V and J are TRBV7-9 and TRBJ2-2; D call uncertain. CDR1 is SEHNR and CDR2 is FQNEAQ in the germline V gene (reference sequence). The V gene lost 3 bases and the J gene lost 6 bases, with 11 bases spanning the gap. CDR3 length: 14 amino acids. The CDR3 DNA reads TGTGCCAGCAGCTTCGCGATGAGGTCCGGGGAGCTGTTTTTT. Amino acids: CASSFAMRSGELFF.

The chain uses TRBV6-1 and TRBJ1-1; D is unclear. Germline CDR1 reads MNHNS; CDR2 reads SASEGT. The CDR3 spans 12 residues. The germline V and J ends were trimmed by 10 bases and 7 bases, with 16 bases remaining between them. DNA for the CDR3: TGTGCCACCATGTCCGGGAGACTTGAAGCTTTCTTT. It is translated as CATMSGRLEAFF.

V gene TRBV7-9 combines with J gene TRBJ2-5; D ambiguous. Germline V gives CDR1 SEHNR, CDR2 FQNEAQ (reference sequence). The CDR3 totals 12 residues. Trimming left V 8 bases short and J 2 bases short, with 9 bases between. The DNA of the CDR3 is TGTGCCAGCGAAACAGAACAAGAGACCCAGTACTTC. Translated, it gives CASETEQETQYF.

CDR3 sequence: CASSAKKVVGGYTF. The DNA of the CDR3 is TGTGCCAGCAGCGCTAAAAAGGTGGTAGGAGGCTACACCTTC. The chain combines TRBV5-4 with TRBJ1-2; D ambiguous. This CDR3 is built from 14 residues. From germline, CDR1 is SGHNT and CDR2 YYREEE (reference sequence). The V end lost 4 bases, the J end lost 8 bases, and 18 bases lay between the germline ends.

There are a few counts of this clone. V is TRBV2 and J is TRBJ1-2; D might be TRBD1 (6 bases). This CDR3 spans 14 amino acids. The V end lost 3 bases, the J end lost 5 bases, and 13 bases lay between the germline ends. Germline CDR1 reads SNHLY; CDR2 reads FYNNEI. The CDR3 sequence: CASSDTGGSYGYTF. DNA for the CDR3: TGTGCCAGCAGTGACACGGGGGGCTCATATGGCTACACCTTC.

The chain uses TRBV18 and TRBJ2-5; D possibly matches TRBD1 or TRBD2 (6 bases each). Germline CDR1 and CDR2: KGHSH and LQKENI. The CDR3 totals 14 residues. Trimming took off 0 bases at V and 7 bases at J, with 12 bases between the two ends. CDR3: CASSPPSGGPTQYF. DNA of the CDR3: TGTGCCAGCTCACCACCGAGTGGGGGGCCGACCCAGTACTTC.

The rearrangement uses TRBV13 and TRBJ2-1; D remains unclear. Per germline, CDR1 PRHDT and CDR2 FYEKMQ (reference sequence). The CDR3 spans 14 residues. V was cut by 0 bases and J by 3 bases, with 6 bases left in between. The CDR3 spells CASSLGLGYNEQFF. CDR3 bases: TGTGCCAGCAGCTTAGGCCTGGGCTACAATGAGCAGTTCTTC.